Listed below are T cell receptor beta chains from one sample, sequenced in a study of blood T cell repertoires in COVID-19. Here immunoSEQ multiplex PCR was the method, and the copy in TCRdb shows in-frame clones only, minus some. The sample has fewer than 300,000 clones; approximately 82% are singletons. Source material: PBMCs or T cells enriched from blood (not recorded which). The receptors were gathered from a man aged 35-49 years who had been exposed to COVID-19. Both conserved end residues are part of each CDR3. A D gene is named only where the DNA matches it firmly. Clone sizes are given selectively: once, few, many, or a class where the clone is expanded.

-,TRBV19,TRBD2,TRBJ2-7,22,TGTGCCCCCCGAAGCCGGTTGACGGCTCAGCGGGAGTACAACTTGGCCCCGCACGAGCAGTACTTC,CAPRSRLTAQREYNLAPHEQYF
-,TRBV24-1,-,TRBJ2-1,15,TGTGCCACCAGTGATTTCGTGGGACTTACCAATGAGCAGTTCTTC,CATSDFVGLTNEQFF
-,TRBV9,TRBD2,TRBJ2-5,18,TGTGCCAGCAGCTCGCGGCGAGGACTAGCGGGAGTTTTGGAGACCCAGTACTTC,CASSSRRGLAGVLETQYF
-,TRBV5-4,TRBD1,TRBJ1-1,14,TGTGCCAGCACCAATACAGGGGTGAACACTGAAGCTTTCTTT,CASTNTGVNTEAFF
-,TRBV7-3,-,TRBJ2-1,12,TGTGCCAGCAGCGTAGGGGGTTTGGAGCAGTTCTTC,CASSVGGLEQFF
-,TRBV6-5,TRBD1,TRBJ1-1,16,TGTGCCAGCAGTTCCAATTCAAGGGGGCGGAACACTGAAGCTTTCTTT,CASSSNSRGRNTEAFF
few,TRBV7-9,TRBD2,TRBJ2-3,17,TGTGCCAGCAGCTTTCCGGGACTAGCGGGAGCAAGAGATACGCAGTATTTT,CASSFPGLAGARDTQYF
once,TRBV5-1,TRBD2,TRBJ2-3,16,TGCGCCAGCCTAGCGGGAGGCTCTCACCTCACAGATACGCAGTATTTT,CASLAGGSHLTDTQYF
many,TRBV19,-,TRBJ2-1,13,TGTGCCAGTAGTATTTCGACGGAGAATGAGCAGTTCTTC,CASSISTENEQFF
-,TRBV21-1,-,TRBJ2-3,14,TGTGCCAGCAGCACACGTTTACAGGGTCATACGCAGTATTTT,CASSTRLQGHTQYF
-,TRBV12-5,-,TRBJ2-7,15,TGTGCTAGTGCCCCTAGGGCGGGTGGGAGATACGAGCAGTACTTC,CASAPRAGGRYEQYF
once,TRBV27,-,TRBJ2-3,16,TGTGCCAGCAGTGCCTGGTCCACTTTTAGGGGAGATACGCAGTATTTT,CASSAWSTFRGDTQYF
-,TRBV5-4,TRBD1,TRBJ1-4,14,TGTGCCAGCAGCGGTATGACAGGGTTTGAAAAACTGTTTTTT,CASSGMTGFEKLFF
-,TRBV24-1,TRBD2,TRBJ2-1,14,TGTGCCACCAGCCTAGCGGGAGGGTGGTATGAGCAGTTCTTC,CATSLAGGWYEQFF
-,TRBV13,TRBD2,TRBJ2-5,16,TGTGCCAGCCTCATGCGACCTAGCGGGAGTAAAGAGACCCAGTACTTC,CASLMRPSGSKETQYF
-,TRBV28,TRBD1,TRBJ1-4,15,TGTGCCAGCAGTTTACCCGGGACAGGGAATGAAAAACTGTTTTTT,CASSLPGTGNEKLFF
once,TRBV7-2,TRBD1,TRBJ1-5,14,TGTGCCAGCAGCGCAGAGGGGGCTCGACAGCCCCAGCATTTT,CASSAEGARQPQHF
-,TRBV25-1,-,TRBJ2-7,13,TGTGCCAGCAGTTTGTTTGGAGGGTACGAGCAGTACTTC,CASSLFGGYEQYF